One sample yielded the 31 T cell receptor beta chains listed below, sequenced in a study of T-cell reconstitution after alpha-beta-depleted transplantation in children. Unique molecular identifiers were incorporated into the prepared TCRbeta library. TCRdb passed the PCR reads through MiXCR, listing each CDR3 protein once. The sample lists about 500,000 distinct CDR3 sequences; approximately 32% were seen once. The starting material was PBMCs from the stem cell graft donor, obtained from the stem cell graft. These TCRs come from a human donor who donated a stem cell graft to a child with aplastic anemia.

The sample holds a few counts of this clonotype. This chain joins TRBV7-2 and TRBJ1-1, with D uncertain. V was shortened by 6 bases and J by 7 bases, with 12 bases between the two germline ends. Germline V gene sequence: CDR1 SGHTA, CDR2 FQGNSA. The CDR3 is 12 residues long. The CDR3 loop is CASRYNAGEAFF. Here the CDR3 DNA reads TGTGCCAGCAGATACAATGCGGGTGAAGCTTTCTTT.

The chain has TRBV6-5 and TRBJ2-5; D unresolved. This CDR3 has 15 residues. With 0 bases removed from V and 2 bases from J, the gap between germline ends came to 10 bases. The germline CDR1 and CDR2 sequences are MNHEY and SVGAGI. DNA for the CDR3: TGTGCCAGCAGTTACTCGAACCTAAAACAAGAGACCCAGTACTTC. This translates into CASSYSNLKQETQYF.

This clonotype was recorded a few times. The genes are TRBV4-1 and TRBJ2-1; 8 bases align to TRBD2. CDR1 is MGHRA and CDR2 is YSYEKL in the germline V gene. The CDR3 is 15 amino acids. V shed 1 base, J shed 2 bases, and the junction held 1 base outside the gene matches. The CDR3 here is CASSQGAGAYNEQFF. CDR3 in DNA: TGCGCCAGCAGCCAAGGAGCGGGAGCCTACAATGAGCAGTTCTTC.

A few counts support this clonotype. This sequence joins TRBV4-1 and TRBJ2-7; D may correspond to TRBD1 or TRBD2 (5 bases each). V lost 3 bases and J lost 0, with 12 bases in between. Germline assignment: CDR1 MGHRA and CDR2 YSYEKL. CDR3 length: 15 residues. As DNA, the CDR3 is TGCGCCAGCAGCCATCCTGGGACGGCCTCCTACGAGCAGTACTTC. It encodes CASSHPGTASYEQYF.

In its sample, this clonotype was seen a few times. V usage is TRBV20-1 and J usage is TRBJ2-5, with 7 bases aligning to TRBD1. The germline CDR1 and CDR2 sequences are DFQATT and SNEGSKA (reference sequence). V lost 2 bases to trimming and J lost 3 bases; unmatched junction nucleotides: 3. This CDR3 has 13 residues. The CDR3 is CSARWQGEETQYF. In nucleotides, the CDR3 is TGCAGTGCTAGATGGCAGGGGGAAGAGACCCAGTACTTC.

V and J are TRBV12-3 or TRBV12-4 and TRBJ1-4; D is undetermined. V was trimmed by 6 bases and J by 7 bases, leaving 6 bases between them. The CDR3 extends over 11 amino acids. CDR3 amino acids: CASSSGEKLFF. Written as DNA, the CDR3 is TGTGCCAGCAGCTCCGGTGAAAAACTGTTTTTT.

V is TRBV18 and J is TRBJ1-1; no reliable D call. The CDR3 covers 16 residues. Trimming removed 3 bases from V and 5 bases from J, with 19 bases in between. Germline V gene data show CDR1 as KGHSH and CDR2 as LQKENI. The CDR3: CASSPESGTLGTEAFF. The CDR3 DNA reads as TGTGCCAGCTCACCGGAATCAGGAACCCTTGGTACTGAAGCTTTCTTT.

The V and J genes are TRBV5-5 and TRBJ2-1; D is possibly TRBD1 (5 bases). Germline lookup yields CDR1 SGHKS and CDR2 YYEKEE (reference sequence). CDR3 length: 12 residues. Deletions cut 7 bases from V and 8 bases from J, with 13 bases between. The CDR3 DNA reads as TGTGCCAGCGGGGCAGGGATCGATGAGCAGTTCTTC. Protein sequence: CASGAGIDEQFF.

This clonotype has just a few counts. The rearrangement uses TRBV12-3 or TRBV12-4 and TRBJ1-6; 7 bases are a match to TRBD1. The CDR3 loop spans 15 amino acids. V shed 6 bases and J 7 bases; nucleotides not matched to a gene: 9. This chain's CDR3 is CASSLRTGLNSPLHF. CDR3 nucleotides: TGTGCCAGCAGCCTGCGGACAGGATTAAATTCACCCCTCCACTTT.

This clonotype showed up just once. The chain employs TRBV14 and TRBJ2-1; D is unresolved. The CDR3 is 15 amino acids. V gave up 4 bases and J gave up 3 bases, with 13 bases separating them. Germline loops: CDR1 SGHDN, CDR2 FVKESK. CDR3 nucleotides: TGTGCCAGCAGCCCATCAAGGCTCGGCTACAATGAGCAGTTCTTC. Translated: CASSPSRLGYNEQFF.

J is TRBJ2-3 and V is TRBV18, with D unresolved. CDR1 is KGHSH and CDR2 is LQKENI in the germline V gene. V was trimmed by 3 bases and J by 2 bases, leaving 12 bases between them. This CDR3 has 15 amino acids. Here the CDR3 DNA reads TGTGCCAGCTCACCCCTTACCGGTATCACAGATACGCAGTATTTT. It translates to CASSPLTGITDTQYF.

The J gene is TRBJ1-2, the V gene TRBV5-6, with D tentatively TRBD1 (5 bases). The V and J ends lost 2 bases and 5 bases respectively, with 22 bases between them. Germline lookup yields CDR1 SGHDT and CDR2 YYEEEE. The CDR3 sequence is 17 residues long. The CDR3 nucleotides read TGTGCCAGCAGCTTAGGGGCAGCGAGACTAACAAGTTATGGCTACACCTTC. Translated, it gives CASSLGAARLTSYGYTF.

The CDR3: CSVSRGTGAYEQYF. DNA for the CDR3: TGCAGCGTTAGTCGGGGGACAGGGGCCTACGAGCAGTACTTC. The chain recombines TRBV29-1 with TRBJ2-7, with 10 bases matching TRBD1. Germline CDR1 SQVTM, CDR2 ANQGSEA. The junction had 6 bases not matched to a gene; V was cut back by 5 bases and J by 2 bases. There are 14 residues in the CDR3.

About this clonotype: One end of the junction varies from germline; a read error may be responsible. The V and J genes are TRBV28 and TRBJ1-4; the D gene is possibly TRBD1 (5 bases). Germline loops: CDR1 MDHEN, CDR2 SYDVKM. This CDR3 has 14 residues. The CDR3 coding sequence is TGTGCCAGCAGTTTAGAGGGGATTAATGAAAAACCGTTTTTT. It translates to CASSLEGINEKPFF.

In its sample, this clonotype was seen a few times. The chain links TRBV12-3 or TRBV12-4 to TRBJ2-1, with D perhaps matching TRBD2 (5 bases). V was pared by 3 bases and J by 4 bases, with 16 bases between. The CDR3 runs 16 residues. CDR3 protein: CASSFGPPRDYNEQFF. DNA of the CDR3: TGTGCCAGCAGTTTTGGGCCGCCGAGGGATTACAATGAGCAGTTCTTC.

V is TRBV2 and J is TRBJ1-1; D call uncertain. The CDR3 sequence is 13 residues long. Germline V CDR1 and CDR2: SNHLY, FYNNEI. Trimming shortened V by 4 bases and J by 1 base, and 7 bases separated the two germline ends. The DNA for the CDR3 is TGTGCCAGCAGTGTCAATAAGAACACTGAAGCTTTCTTT. Encoded protein: CASSVNKNTEAFF.

The chain couples TRBV7-2 to TRBJ2-5, with TRBD2 matching over 8 bases. Germline CDR1 SGHTA, CDR2 FQGNSA. CDR3 length: 15 amino acids. The V gene end was trimmed by 2 bases and the J gene end by 5 bases; junction bases not matched to a gene: 7. CDR3 region: CASSLSSGSGETQYF. The CDR3 region has the DNA TGTGCCAGCAGCTTATCCAGCGGGAGTGGCGAGACCCAGTACTTC.

In nucleotides, the CDR3 is TGTGCCAGCAGCCCCTTAGGGGGGAGCGGTCAATACGAGCAGTACGTC. Translating gives CASSPLGGSGQYEQYV. The rearrangement joins TRBV6-1 to TRBJ2-7; perhaps D is TRBD1 or TRBD2 (6 bases each). This CDR3 is 16 amino acids long. The V gene lost 6 bases and the J gene lost 4 bases, with 22 bases spanning the gap. In germline, CDR1 is MNHNS, CDR2 SASEGT.

CDR3 in amino acids: CASSPTGGITDTQYF. The CDR3 DNA follows: TGTGCCAGCAGTCCCACAGGGGGCATAACAGATACGCAGTATTTT. The V gene is TRBV6-1, the J gene TRBJ2-3, with TRBD1 matching 9 bases. Germline CDR1 reads MNHNS; CDR2 reads SASEGT. After removal of 5 bases from V and 3 bases from J, the junction contained 6 bases not matched to a gene. This CDR3 region has 15 residues.

This clonotype came up a few times. The chain employs TRBV28 and TRBJ2-1; maybe TRBD1 (5 bases). This CDR3 comprises 12 residues. Germline assignment: CDR1 MDHEN and CDR2 SYDVKM. V lost 5 bases, J lost 12 bases, and 14 bases lay in between. The CDR3 here is CASSDTGRGQFF. The CDR3, as DNA: TGTGCCAGCAGTGACACAGGACGAGGGCAGTTCTTC.

This rearrangement joins TRBV3-1 to TRBJ1-1; 9 nucleotides agree with TRBD1. This CDR3 is 14 amino acids long. The germline V gene has CDR1 LGHDT and CDR2 YNNKEL (reference sequence). Germline trimming cut 4 bases from V and 8 bases from J; bases unmatched to any gene: 8. The CDR3 sequence is CASSRETGGAEAFF. CDR3 DNA sequence: TGTGCCAGCAGCCGAGAGACAGGGGGGGCCGAAGCTTTCTTT.

This sequence joins TRBV5-1 and TRBJ1-2; D is unresolved. CDR3 length: 13 amino acids. With 2 bases removed from V and 5 bases from J, the gap between germline ends came to 10 bases. Germline V CDR1 and CDR2: SGHRS, YFSETQ. CDR3 in amino acids: CASSLKAEYGYTF. The DNA of the CDR3 is TGCGCCAGCAGCTTAAAGGCGGAGTATGGCTACACCTTC.

This clonotype was detected only a few times. V is TRBV24-1 and J is TRBJ2-5; TRBD1 aligns across 7 bases. Per germline, CDR1 KGHDR and CDR2 SFDVKD. This CDR3 region has 15 residues. Trimming took 4 bases from V and 1 from J; bases not matched to a gene: 5. The CDR3 reads CATSDPTGTQETQYF. The CDR3, as DNA: TGTGCCACCAGTGACCCGACAGGGACCCAAGAGACCCAGTACTTC.

The chain links TRBV5-1 to TRBJ2-1, with 11 bases aligning to TRBD2. The junction had 19 bases not matched to a gene; V was cut back by 4 bases and J by 4 bases. The CDR3 sequence is 20 residues long. From germline, CDR1 is SGHRS and CDR2 YFSETQ. Written as DNA, the CDR3 is TGCGCCAGCAGCCAGGGGTTAGCGGGAGGGCCAATCCGGATTTACAATGAGCAGTTCTTC. Its protein is CASSQGLAGGPIRIYNEQFF.

The chain links TRBV12-3 or TRBV12-4 to TRBJ2-5; TRBD1 might be the D (5 bases). The V and J ends lost 0 bases and 0 bases respectively, with 11 bases between them. This CDR3 has 16 amino acids. DNA of the CDR3: TGTGCCAGCAGTTTAGCTTTTTCGGACAACCAAGAGACCCAGTACTTC. Its translation is CASSLAFSDNQETQYF.

There are a few counts of this clonotype. The chain joins TRBV4-2 to TRBJ2-5; 11 bases fit TRBD2. The CDR3 is 18 amino acids. CDR1 and CDR2 (germline): LGHNA, YNFKEQ. With V trimmed by 4 bases and J by 0 bases, 10 bases remained unmatched. CDR3 sequence reads: CASSPQHGTSGYQETQYF. Here the CDR3 DNA reads TGTGCCAGCAGCCCACAACACGGGACTAGCGGTTACCAAGAGACCCAGTACTTC.

The chain has TRBV6-6 and TRBJ1-5; unclear D gene. V was shortened by 8 bases and J by 7 bases, with 12 bases between the two germline ends. CDR1 and CDR2 (germline): MNHNY, SVGAGI (reference sequence). The CDR3 length is 12 residues. CDR3 region: CASQNSKQPQHF. The CDR3 DNA follows: TGTGCCAGCCAAAACTCGAAGCAGCCCCAGCATTTT.

The chain is built from TRBV11-2 and TRBJ1-6; D is undetermined. This CDR3 comprises 17 residues. V was clipped by 0 bases and J by 0 bases, with 9 bases between them. Per the germline V gene, CDR1 is SGHAT and CDR2 is FQNNGV. The CDR3 DNA reads as TGTGCCAGCAGCTTAGATTATCGGTTCTCCTATAATTCACCCCTCCACTTT. This sequence encodes CASSLDYRFSYNSPLHF.

This clonotype was seen a few times. The chain combines TRBV20-1 with TRBJ1-3, with 7 bases aligning to TRBD1. The trim removed 1 base at V and 3 bases at J, leaving 3 bases unmatched. This CDR3 contains 14 residues. Germline CDR1 reads DFQATT; CDR2 reads SNEGSKA (reference sequence). For the CDR3, the DNA is TGCAGTGCTAGAGGCGGGACAGATGGAAACACCATATATTTT. Residues: CSARGGTDGNTIYF.

The gene calls are TRBV28 and TRBJ2-7; D is tentatively TRBD1 or TRBD2 (5 bases each). CDR1 is MDHEN and CDR2 is SYDVKM in the germline V gene. The CDR3 contains 13 residues. V gave up 7 bases and J gave up 7 bases, with 17 bases separating them. This CDR3 reads CASTQPGPTEQYF. CDR3 in DNA: TGTGCCAGCACCCAACCGGGACCGACTGAGCAGTACTTC.

The chain is built from TRBV9 and TRBJ1-2; D may be TRBD1 (5 bases). The germline CDR1 and CDR2 sequences are SGDLS and YYNGEE. V lost 1 base and J 1 base, leaving 8 bases between the germline ends. The CDR3 is 14 residues long. CDR3 nucleotide sequence: TGTGCCAGCAGCGTACAGAGGGGTAACTATGGCTACACCTTC. Amino acids: CASSVQRGNYGYTF.